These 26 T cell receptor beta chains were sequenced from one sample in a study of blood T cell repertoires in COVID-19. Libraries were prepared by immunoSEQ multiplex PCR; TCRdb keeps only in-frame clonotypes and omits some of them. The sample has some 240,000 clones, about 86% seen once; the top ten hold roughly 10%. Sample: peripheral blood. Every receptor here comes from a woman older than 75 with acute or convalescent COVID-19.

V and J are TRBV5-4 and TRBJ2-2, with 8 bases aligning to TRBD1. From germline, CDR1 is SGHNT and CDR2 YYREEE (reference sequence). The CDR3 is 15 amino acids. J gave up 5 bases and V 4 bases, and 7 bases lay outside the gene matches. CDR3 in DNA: TGTGCCAGCAGCCCTCAGGGGGCGCGTACCGGGGAGCTGTTTTTT. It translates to CASSPQGARTGELFF.

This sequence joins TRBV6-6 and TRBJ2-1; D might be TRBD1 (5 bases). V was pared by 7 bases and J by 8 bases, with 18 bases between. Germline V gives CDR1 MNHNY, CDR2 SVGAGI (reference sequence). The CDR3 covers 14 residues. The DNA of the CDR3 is TGTGCCAGCACCCAGGGAAGCAGGGTTTATGAGCAGTTCTTC. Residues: CASTQGSRVYEQFF.

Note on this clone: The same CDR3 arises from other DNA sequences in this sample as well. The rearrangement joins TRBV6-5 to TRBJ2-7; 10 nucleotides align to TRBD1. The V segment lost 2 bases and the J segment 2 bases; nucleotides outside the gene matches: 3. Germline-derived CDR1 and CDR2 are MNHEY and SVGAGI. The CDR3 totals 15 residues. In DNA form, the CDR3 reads TGTGCCAGCAGTTACAGGGACAGGGGCCCCTACGAGCAGTACTTC. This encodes CASSYRDRGPYEQYF.

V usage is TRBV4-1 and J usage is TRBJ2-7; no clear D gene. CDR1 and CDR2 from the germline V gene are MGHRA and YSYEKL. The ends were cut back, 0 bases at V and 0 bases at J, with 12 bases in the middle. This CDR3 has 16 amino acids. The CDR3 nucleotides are TGCGCCAGCAGCCAAGATCATTCGCGGATCTCCTACGAGCAGTACTTC. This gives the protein CASSQDHSRISYEQYF.

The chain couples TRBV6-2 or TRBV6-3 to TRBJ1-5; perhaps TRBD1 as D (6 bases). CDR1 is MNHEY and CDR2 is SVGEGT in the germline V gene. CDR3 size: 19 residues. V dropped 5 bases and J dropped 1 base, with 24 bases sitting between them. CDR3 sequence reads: CASSPPYRLGTRSNQPQHF. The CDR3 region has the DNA TGTGCCAGCAGTCCGCCTTATCGTCTTGGGACACGGAGCAATCAGCCCCAGCATTTT.

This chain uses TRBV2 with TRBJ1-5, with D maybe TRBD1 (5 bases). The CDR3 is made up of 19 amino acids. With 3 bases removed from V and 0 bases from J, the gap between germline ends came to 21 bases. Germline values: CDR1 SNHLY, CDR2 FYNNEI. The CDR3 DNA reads TGTGCCAGCAGTGATCAGTTGTTGGGGGGGGGATATAGCAATCAGCCCCAGCATTTT. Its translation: CASSDQLLGGGYSNQPQHF.

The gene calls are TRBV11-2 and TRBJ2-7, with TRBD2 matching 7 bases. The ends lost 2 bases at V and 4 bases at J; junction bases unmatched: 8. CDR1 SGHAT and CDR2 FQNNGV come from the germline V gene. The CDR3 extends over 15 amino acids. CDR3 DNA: TGTGCCAGCAGCTTAAGACTTTCGGGGGGATACGAGCAGTACTTC. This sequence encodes CASSLRLSGGYEQYF.

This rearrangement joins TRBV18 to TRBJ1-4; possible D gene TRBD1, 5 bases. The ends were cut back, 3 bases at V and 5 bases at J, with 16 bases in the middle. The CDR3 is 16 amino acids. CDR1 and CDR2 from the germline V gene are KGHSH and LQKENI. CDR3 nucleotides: TGTGCCAGCTCACCGCCAGGGCGCAGTCACAATGAAAAACTGTTTTTT. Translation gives CASSPPGRSHNEKLFF.

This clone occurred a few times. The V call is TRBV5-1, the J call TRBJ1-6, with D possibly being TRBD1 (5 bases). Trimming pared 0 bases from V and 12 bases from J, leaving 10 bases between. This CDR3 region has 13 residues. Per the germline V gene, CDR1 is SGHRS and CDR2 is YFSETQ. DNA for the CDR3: TGCGCCAGCAGCTTGGGTTTGGGGGGACCCCTCCACTTT. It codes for CASSLGLGGPLHF.

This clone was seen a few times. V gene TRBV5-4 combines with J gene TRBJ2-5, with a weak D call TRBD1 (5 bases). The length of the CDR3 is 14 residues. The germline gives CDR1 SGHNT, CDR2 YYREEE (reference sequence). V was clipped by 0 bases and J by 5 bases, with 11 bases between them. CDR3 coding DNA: TGTGCCAGCAGCTTGGGTCAGGGTGGGGAGACCCAGTACTTC. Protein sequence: CASSLGQGGETQYF.

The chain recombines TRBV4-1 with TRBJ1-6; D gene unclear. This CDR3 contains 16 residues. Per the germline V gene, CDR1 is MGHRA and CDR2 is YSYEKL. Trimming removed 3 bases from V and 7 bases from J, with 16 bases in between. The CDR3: CASSQASDWENSPLHF. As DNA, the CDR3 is TGCGCCAGCAGCCAGGCGTCCGATTGGGAGAATTCACCCCTCCACTTT.

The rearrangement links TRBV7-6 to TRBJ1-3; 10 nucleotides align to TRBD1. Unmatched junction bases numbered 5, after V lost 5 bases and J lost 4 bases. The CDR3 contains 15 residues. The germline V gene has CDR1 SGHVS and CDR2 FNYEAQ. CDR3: CASSPGQGLGNTIYF. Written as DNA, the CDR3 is TGTGCCAGCAGCCCGGGACAGGGGTTAGGAAACACCATATATTTT.

CDR3: CASSLAEGSNTEAFF. The CDR3, as DNA: TGCGCCAGCAGCTTGGCCGAGGGTTCGAACACTGAAGCTTTCTTT. The rearrangement links TRBV5-1 to TRBJ1-1; D is undetermined. V was cut by 0 bases and J by 1 base, with 10 bases left in between. This CDR3 contains 15 residues. Germline CDR1 is SGHRS and CDR2 is YFSETQ.

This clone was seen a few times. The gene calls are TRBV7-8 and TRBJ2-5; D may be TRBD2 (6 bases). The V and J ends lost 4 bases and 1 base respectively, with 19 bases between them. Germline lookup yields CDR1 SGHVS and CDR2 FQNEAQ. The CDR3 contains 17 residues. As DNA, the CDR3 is TGTGCCAGCAGCTCAACGGTAGGCGGGGCCCGCCAAGAGACCCAGTACTTC. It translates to CASSSTVGGARQETQYF.

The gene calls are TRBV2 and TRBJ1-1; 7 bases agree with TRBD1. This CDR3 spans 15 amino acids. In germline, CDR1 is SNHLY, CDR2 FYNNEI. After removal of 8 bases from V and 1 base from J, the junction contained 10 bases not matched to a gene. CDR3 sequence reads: CASGGPGTANTEAFF. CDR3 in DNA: TGTGCCAGCGGGGGGCCCGGGACAGCGAACACTGAAGCTTTCTTT.

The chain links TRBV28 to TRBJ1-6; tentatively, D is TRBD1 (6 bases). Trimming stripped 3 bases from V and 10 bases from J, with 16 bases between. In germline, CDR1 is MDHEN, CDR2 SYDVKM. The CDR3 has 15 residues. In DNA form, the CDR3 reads TGTGCCAGCAGTTTCGGGGGGCAAGGTAGATCACCCCTCCACTTT. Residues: CASSFGGQGRSPLHF.

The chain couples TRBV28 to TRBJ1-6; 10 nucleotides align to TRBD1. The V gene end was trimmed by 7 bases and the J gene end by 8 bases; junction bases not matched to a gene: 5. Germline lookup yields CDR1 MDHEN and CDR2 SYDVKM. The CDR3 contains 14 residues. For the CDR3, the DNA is TGTGCCAGCAATAGACAGGGGGCGGATTCACCCCTCCACTTT. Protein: CASNRQGADSPLHF.

The DNA of the CDR3 is TGTGCCAGCAGTAAGGACAGGGGTCAGCCCCAGCATTTT. Translating gives CASSKDRGQPQHF. J is TRBJ1-5 and V is TRBV6-5; 9 nucleotides align to TRBD1. The CDR3 extends over 13 amino acids. The V and J ends lost 5 bases and 6 bases, in that order; junction bases with no gene match: 2. Germline CDR1 and CDR2: MNHEY and SVGAGI.

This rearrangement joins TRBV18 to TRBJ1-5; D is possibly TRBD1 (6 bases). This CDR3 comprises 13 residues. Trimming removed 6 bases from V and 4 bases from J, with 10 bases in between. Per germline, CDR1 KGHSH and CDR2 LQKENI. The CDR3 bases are TGTGCCAGCTCGTCTACAGGGAATCAGCCCCAGCATTTT. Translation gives CASSSTGNQPQHF.

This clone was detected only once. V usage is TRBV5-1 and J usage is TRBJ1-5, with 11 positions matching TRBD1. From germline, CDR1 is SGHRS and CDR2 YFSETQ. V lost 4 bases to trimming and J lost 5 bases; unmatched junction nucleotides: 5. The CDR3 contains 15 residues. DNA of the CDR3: TGCGCCAGCAGCACCGGACAGGGGGCGGATCAGCCCCAGCATTTT. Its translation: CASSTGQGADQPQHF.

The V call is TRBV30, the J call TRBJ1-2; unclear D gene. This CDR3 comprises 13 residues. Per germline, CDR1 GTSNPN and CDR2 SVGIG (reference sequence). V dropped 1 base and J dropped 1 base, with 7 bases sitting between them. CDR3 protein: CAWSGVLNYGYTF. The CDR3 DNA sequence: TGTGCCTGGAGTGGAGTACTTAACTATGGCTACACCTTC.

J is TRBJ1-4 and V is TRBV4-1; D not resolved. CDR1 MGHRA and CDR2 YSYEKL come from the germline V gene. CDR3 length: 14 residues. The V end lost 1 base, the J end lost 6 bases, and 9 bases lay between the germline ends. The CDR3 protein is CASSQVGRHEKLFF. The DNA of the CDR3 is TGCGCCAGCAGCCAAGTGGGGAGACATGAAAAACTGTTTTTT.

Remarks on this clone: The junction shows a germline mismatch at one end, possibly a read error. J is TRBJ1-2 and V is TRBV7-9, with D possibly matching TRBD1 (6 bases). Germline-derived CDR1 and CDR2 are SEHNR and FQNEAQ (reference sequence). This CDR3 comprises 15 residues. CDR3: CASSLATDRYYGYTF. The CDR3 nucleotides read TGTGCCAGCAGCCTAGCCACGGACAGATACTATGGCTACACCTTC.

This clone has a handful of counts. CDR3 residues: CATSRDGVAGTPGRYTF. The DNA of the CDR3 is TGTGCCACCAGCAGAGATGGGGTAGCGGGAACGCCGGGTCGCTACACCTTC. V and J are TRBV15 and TRBJ1-2; D is ambiguous. Germline loops: CDR1 LNHNV, CDR2 YYDKDF (reference sequence). Deletions cut 0 bases from V and 9 bases from J, with 23 bases between. The CDR3 has 17 amino acids.

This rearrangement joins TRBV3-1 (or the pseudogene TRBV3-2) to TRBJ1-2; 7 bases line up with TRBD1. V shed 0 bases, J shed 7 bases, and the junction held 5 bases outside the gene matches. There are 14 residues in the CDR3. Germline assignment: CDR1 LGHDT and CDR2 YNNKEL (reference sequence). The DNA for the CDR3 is TGTGCCAGCAGCCAAGATAAGGGGGCGGGTGGCTACACCTTC. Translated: CASSQDKGAGGYTF.

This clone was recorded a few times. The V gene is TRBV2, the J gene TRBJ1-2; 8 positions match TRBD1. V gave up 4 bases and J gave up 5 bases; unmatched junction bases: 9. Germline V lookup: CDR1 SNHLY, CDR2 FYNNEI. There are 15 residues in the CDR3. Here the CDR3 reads CASSGLRGRTYGYTF. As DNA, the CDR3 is TGTGCCAGCAGTGGCCTCAGGGGGCGAACTTATGGCTACACCTTC.